Shown below are 16 T cell receptor beta chains from a single sample sequenced in a study of radiation and T cells in renal cell carcinoma. Sequenced by immunoSEQ multiplex PCR; TCRdb stores in-frame clones only, minus some. Among around 170,000 clones listed, about 87% were seen once. Time point specified: blood 4 weeks post-SBRT, at nephrectomy. The treatment is: 15 Gy SBRT to primary tumor, nephrectomy 4 weeks later. This specimen was blood, taken from a patient whose treatment included radiotherapy and nephrectomy. These receptors all stem from a woman between 50 and 59 years old with renal cell carcinoma.

This clone was seen a handful of times. The rearrangement joins TRBV9 to TRBJ1-3; unclear D gene. Per the germline V gene, CDR1 is SGDLS and CDR2 is YYNGEE. The CDR3 loop spans 15 amino acids. V lost 0 bases, J lost 4 bases, and 11 bases lay in between. The CDR3, as DNA: TGTGCCAGCAGCGTAGCTCCCGACGCCGGAAACACCATATATTTT. As protein: CASSVAPDAGNTIYF. The full variable domain, its missing parts supplied by reference TRBV9 and TRBJ1-3, is DSGVTQTPKHLITATGQRVTLRCSPRSGDLSVYWYQQSLDQGLQFLIQYYNGEERAKGNILERFSAQQFPDLHSELNLSSLELGDSALYFCASSVAPDAGNTIYFGEGSWLTVV.

The genes are TRBV7-2 and TRBJ1-3; D uncertain. This CDR3 has 17 amino acids. The germline CDR1 and CDR2 sequences are SGHTA and FQGNSA. The V gene lost 1 base and the J gene lost 0 bases, with 13 bases spanning the gap. The CDR3 DNA reads TGTGCCAGCAGCTTAGAGGTTATGAGTAGCTCTGGAAACACCATATATTTT. The encoded protein is CASSLEVMSSSGNTIYF.

The chain has TRBV11-2 and TRBJ2-5; 14 bases are a match to TRBD2. Trimming at V came to 5 bases and at J to 5 bases, leaving 13 bases not matched to a gene. The CDR3 consists of 18 residues. Germline V gene data show CDR1 as SGHAT and CDR2 as FQNNGV. The CDR3 protein is CASSPGGLAGASGETQYF. DNA for the CDR3: TGTGCCAGCAGCCCGGGGGGACTAGCGGGGGCCTCTGGGGAGACCCAGTACTTC.

This clone was detected many times. This chain connects TRBV7-9 to TRBJ2-5; 7 bases agree with TRBD1. This CDR3 is 13 amino acids long. The V and J ends lost 5 bases and 5 bases, in that order; junction bases with no gene match: 5. Germline CDR1 and CDR2: SEHNR and FQNEAQ (reference sequence). The CDR3 DNA follows: TGTGCCAGCAGCCCGAGGGGGCCGGAGACCCAGTACTTC. This translates into CASSPRGPETQYF.

This chain joins TRBV5-1 and TRBJ1-2; TRBD1 might be the D (6 bases). V lost 0 bases, J lost 4 bases, and 16 bases lay in between. Germline-derived CDR1 and CDR2 are SGHRS and YFSETQ. There are 16 residues in the CDR3. In nucleotides, the CDR3 is TGCGCCAGCAGCTTGGCCCTTGACAGGACCCCCTATGGCTACACCTTC. The encoded protein is CASSLALDRTPYGYTF. Full variable domain (missing parts from reference TRBV5-1 and TRBJ1-2): KAGVTQTPRYLIKTRGQQVTLSCSPISGHRSVSWYQQTPGQGLQFLFEYFSETQRNKGNFPGRFSGRQFSNSRSEMNVSTLELGDSALYLCASSLALDRTPYGYTFGSGTRLTVV.

This chain connects TRBV19 to TRBJ1-6; D is unresolved. Germline-derived CDR1 and CDR2 are LNHDA and SQIVND (reference sequence). The ends were cut back, 5 bases at V and 7 bases at J, with 15 bases in the middle. The CDR3 spans 15 residues. CDR3 region: CASSASPGQNSPLHF. The CDR3 nucleotides are TGTGCCAGTAGTGCCTCCCCAGGTCAGAATTCACCCCTCCACTTT. The whole variable domain, remainder taken from reference TRBV19 and TRBJ1-6, is DGGITQSPKYLFRKEGQNVTLSCEQNLNHDAMYWYRQDPGQGLRLIYYSQIVNDFQKGDIAEGYSVSREKKESFPLTVTSAQKNPTAFYLCASSASPGQNSPLHFGNGTRLTVT.

The rearrangement joins TRBV5-1 to TRBJ2-1, with 7 bases lining up with TRBD1. The V gene's germline CDR1 is SGHRS and CDR2 YFSETQ. This CDR3 contains 15 residues. Trimming at V came to 3 bases and at J to 4 bases, leaving 7 bases not matched to a gene. In nucleotides, the CDR3 is TGCGCCAGCAGCTCGACCGGGACAGTTTACAATGAGCAGTTCTTC. It encodes CASSSTGTVYNEQFF.

About this clone itself: At one end the junction does not follow the germline gene, possibly because of a read error. The chain carries TRBV5-6 and TRBJ2-7; TRBD1 matches at 12 bases. The germline gives CDR1 SGHDT, CDR2 YYEEEE. The length of the CDR3 is 12 residues. CDR3 coding DNA: TGTGCCAGCCAGGGACAGGGGGCCGAATTCGACTTC. Its protein is CASQGQGAEFDF.

The chain uses TRBV18 and TRBJ1-2, with D uncertain. Per germline, CDR1 KGHSH and CDR2 LQKENI. Trimming left V 3 bases short and J 4 bases short, with 15 bases between. The CDR3 totals 15 residues. CDR3 loop: CASSPEGGVSYGYTF. For the CDR3, the DNA is TGTGCCAGCTCACCGGAAGGCGGGGTGAGCTATGGCTACACCTTC.

The sample holds one count of this clone. The CDR3 loop reads CASSMRRNQPQHF. Here the CDR3 DNA reads TGTGCCAGTAGTATGCGTAGGAATCAGCCCCAGCATTTT. This chain connects TRBV19 to TRBJ1-5; no clear D gene. Per germline, CDR1 LNHDA and CDR2 SQIVND (reference sequence). The CDR3 loop spans 13 amino acids. V was pared by 3 bases and J by 4 bases, with 7 bases between.

J is TRBJ1-4 and V is TRBV7-6, with 7 bases lining up with TRBD1. The V segment lost 1 base and the J segment 5 bases; nucleotides outside the gene matches: 4. The CDR3 runs to 15 residues. Germline CDR1 SGHVS, CDR2 FNYEAQ. CDR3 protein: CASSLGTGQNEKLFF. The CDR3 coding sequence is TGTGCCAGCAGCTTAGGGACAGGCCAAAATGAAAAACTGTTTTTT.

The chain has TRBV27 and TRBJ1-5; the D gene is possibly TRBD1 (5 bases). V was shortened by 7 bases and J by 0 bases, with 13 bases between the two germline ends. CDR3 length equals 15 residues. Germline CDR1 and CDR2: MNHEY and SMNVEV (reference sequence). The CDR3 region is CASKYGGSSNQPQHF. Written as DNA, the CDR3 is TGTGCCAGCAAGTACGGGGGAAGTAGCAATCAGCCCCAGCATTTT.

The V gene is TRBV30, the J gene TRBJ1-1; 7 bases line up with TRBD1. Germline-derived CDR1 and CDR2 are GTSNPN and SVGIG (reference sequence). V was clipped by 4 bases and J by 4 bases; unmatched bases: 6. This CDR3 has 13 amino acids. Written as DNA, the CDR3 is TGTGCCTGGAACACAGGGGAGGGCACTGAAGCTTTCTTT. Its protein product is CAWNTGEGTEAFF.

The rearrangement links TRBV18 to TRBJ2-3; 9 bases fit TRBD2. This CDR3 comprises 15 residues. With V trimmed by 0 bases and J by 4 bases, 2 bases remained unmatched. Per germline, CDR1 KGHSH and CDR2 LQKENI. The CDR3 sequence: CASSPPAGGSDTQYF. CDR3 bases: TGTGCCAGCTCACCACCGGCGGGGGGGTCAGATACGCAGTATTTT. The whole variable domain, remainder taken from reference TRBV18 and TRBJ2-3, is NAGVMQNPRHLVRRRGQEARLRCSPMKGHSHVYWYRQLPEEGLKFMVYLQKENIIDESGMPKERFSAEFPKEGPSILRIQQVVRGDSAAYFCASSPPAGGSDTQYFGPGTRLTVL.

This clone came up once. The chain carries TRBV4-1 and TRBJ1-3, with D hard to call. Trimming left V 5 bases short and J 0 bases short, with 14 bases between. This CDR3 is built from 16 residues. In germline, CDR1 is MGHRA, CDR2 YSYEKL. This CDR3 is CASSNSDGVSGNTIYF. The CDR3 DNA reads TGCGCCAGCAGCAACTCCGACGGAGTCTCTGGAAACACCATATATTTT.

V and J are TRBV7-9 and TRBJ1-1; weak D call: TRBD1 (5 bases). V was pared by 5 bases and J by 4 bases, with 20 bases between. This CDR3 comprises 16 residues. The germline CDR1 and CDR2 sequences are SEHNR and FQNEAQ (reference sequence). The CDR3 sequence: CASSLTDTIWGTEAFF. The DNA for the CDR3 is TGTGCCAGCAGCCTAACGGACACAATTTGGGGCACTGAAGCTTTCTTT.